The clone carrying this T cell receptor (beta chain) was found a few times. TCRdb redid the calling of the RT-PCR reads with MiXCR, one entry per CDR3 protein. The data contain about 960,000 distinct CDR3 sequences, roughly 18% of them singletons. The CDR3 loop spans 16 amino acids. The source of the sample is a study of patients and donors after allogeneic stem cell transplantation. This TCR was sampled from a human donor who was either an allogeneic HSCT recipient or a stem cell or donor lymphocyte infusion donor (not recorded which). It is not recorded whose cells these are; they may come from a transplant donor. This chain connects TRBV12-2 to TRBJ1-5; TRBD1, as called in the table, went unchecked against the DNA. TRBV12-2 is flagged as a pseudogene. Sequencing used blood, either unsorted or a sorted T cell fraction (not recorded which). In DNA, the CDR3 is TGTGCAAGTCCCCAGAGTTCGGACAGGAATAATCAGCCCCAGCATTTT. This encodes CASPQSSDRNNQPQHF.